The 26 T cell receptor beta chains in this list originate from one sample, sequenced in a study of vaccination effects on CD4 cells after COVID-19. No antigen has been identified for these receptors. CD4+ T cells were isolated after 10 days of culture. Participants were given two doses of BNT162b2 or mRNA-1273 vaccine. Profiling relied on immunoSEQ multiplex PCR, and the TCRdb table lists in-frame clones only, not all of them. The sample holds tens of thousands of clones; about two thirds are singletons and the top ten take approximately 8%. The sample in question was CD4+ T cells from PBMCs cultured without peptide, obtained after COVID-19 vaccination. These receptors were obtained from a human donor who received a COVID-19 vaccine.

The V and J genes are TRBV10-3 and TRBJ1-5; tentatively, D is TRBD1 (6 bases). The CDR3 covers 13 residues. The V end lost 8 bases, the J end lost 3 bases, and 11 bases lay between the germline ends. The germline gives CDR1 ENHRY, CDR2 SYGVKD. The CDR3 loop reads CAIRGATNQPQHF. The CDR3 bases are TGTGCCATCCGGGGGGCTACCAATCAGCCCCAGCATTTT.

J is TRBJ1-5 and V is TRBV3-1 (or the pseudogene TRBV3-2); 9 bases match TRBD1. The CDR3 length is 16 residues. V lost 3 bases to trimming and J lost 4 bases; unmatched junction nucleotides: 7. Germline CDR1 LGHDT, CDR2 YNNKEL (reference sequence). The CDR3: CASSHGDRGSNQPQHF. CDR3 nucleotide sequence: TGTGCCAGCAGCCACGGAGACAGGGGGTCAAATCAGCCCCAGCATTTT.

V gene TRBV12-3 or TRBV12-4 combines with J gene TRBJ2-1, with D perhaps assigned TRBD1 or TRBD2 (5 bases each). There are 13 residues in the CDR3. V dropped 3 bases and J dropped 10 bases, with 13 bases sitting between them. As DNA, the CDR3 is TGTGCCAGCAGTTTGAGAGGGAACAGGGAGCAGTTCTTC. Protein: CASSLRGNREQFF.

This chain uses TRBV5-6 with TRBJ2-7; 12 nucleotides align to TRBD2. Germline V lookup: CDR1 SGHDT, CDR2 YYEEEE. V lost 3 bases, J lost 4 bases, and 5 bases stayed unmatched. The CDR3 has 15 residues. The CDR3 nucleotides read TGTGCCAGCAGCTACTCTAGCGGGAGGGGTTACGAGCAGTACTTC. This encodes CASSYSSGRGYEQYF.

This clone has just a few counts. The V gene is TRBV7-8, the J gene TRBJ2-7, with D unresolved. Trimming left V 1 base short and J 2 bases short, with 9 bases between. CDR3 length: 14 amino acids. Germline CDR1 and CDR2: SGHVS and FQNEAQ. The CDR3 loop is CASSLGPTAYEQYF. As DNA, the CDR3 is TGTGCCAGCAGCTTAGGGCCGACTGCCTACGAGCAGTACTTC.

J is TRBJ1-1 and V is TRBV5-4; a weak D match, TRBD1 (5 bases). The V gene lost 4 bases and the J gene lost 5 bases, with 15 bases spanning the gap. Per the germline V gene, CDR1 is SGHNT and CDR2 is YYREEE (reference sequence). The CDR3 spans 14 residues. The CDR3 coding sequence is TGTGCCAGCAGCGGAGGGGTGGGAGGTACTGAAGCTTTCTTT. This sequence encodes CASSGGVGGTEAFF.

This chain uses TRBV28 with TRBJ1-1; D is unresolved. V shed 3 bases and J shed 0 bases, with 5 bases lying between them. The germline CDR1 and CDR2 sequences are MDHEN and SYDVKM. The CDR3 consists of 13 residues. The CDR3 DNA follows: TGTGCCAGCAGTTTTAGCCTGAACACTGAAGCTTTCTTT. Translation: CASSFSLNTEAFF.

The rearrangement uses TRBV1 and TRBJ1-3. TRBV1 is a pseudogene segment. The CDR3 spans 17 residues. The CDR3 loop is CTSSQESGTETGNTIYF. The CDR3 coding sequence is TGCACCAGCAGCCAAGAATCTGGGACTGAAACTGGAAACACCATATATTTT.

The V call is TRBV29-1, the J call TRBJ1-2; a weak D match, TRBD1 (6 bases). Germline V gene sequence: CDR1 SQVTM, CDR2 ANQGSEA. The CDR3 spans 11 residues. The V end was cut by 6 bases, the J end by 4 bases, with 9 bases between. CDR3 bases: TGCAGCGTCGAGACAGGCTATGGCTACACCTTC. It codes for CSVETGYGYTF.

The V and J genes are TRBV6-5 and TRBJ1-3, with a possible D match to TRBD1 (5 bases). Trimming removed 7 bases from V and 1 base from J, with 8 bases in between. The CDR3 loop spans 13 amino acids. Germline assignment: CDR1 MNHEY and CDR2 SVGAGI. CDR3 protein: CASITGSGNTIYF. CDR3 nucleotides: TGTGCCAGCATTACAGGTTCTGGAAACACCATATATTTT.

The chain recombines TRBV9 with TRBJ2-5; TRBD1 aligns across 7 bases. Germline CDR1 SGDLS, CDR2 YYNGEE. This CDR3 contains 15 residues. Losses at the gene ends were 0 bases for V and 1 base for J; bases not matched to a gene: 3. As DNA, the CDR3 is TGTGCCAGCAGCGTAGGCAGGGACAGCCAAGAGACCCAGTACTTC. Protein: CASSVGRDSQETQYF.

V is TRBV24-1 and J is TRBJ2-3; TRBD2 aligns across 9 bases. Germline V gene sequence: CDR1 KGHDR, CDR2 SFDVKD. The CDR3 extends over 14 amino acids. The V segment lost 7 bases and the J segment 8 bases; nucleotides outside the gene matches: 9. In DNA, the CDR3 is TGTGCCACCAGCCCCGGGACTAGCAAGAGTACGCAGTATTTT. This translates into CATSPGTSKSTQYF.

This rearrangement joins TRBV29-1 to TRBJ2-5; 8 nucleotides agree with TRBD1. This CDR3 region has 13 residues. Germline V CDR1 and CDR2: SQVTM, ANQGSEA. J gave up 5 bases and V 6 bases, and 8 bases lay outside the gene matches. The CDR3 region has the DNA TGCAGCGTATCCAGGGGACAGGTGGAGACCCAGTACTTC. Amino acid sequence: CSVSRGQVETQYF.

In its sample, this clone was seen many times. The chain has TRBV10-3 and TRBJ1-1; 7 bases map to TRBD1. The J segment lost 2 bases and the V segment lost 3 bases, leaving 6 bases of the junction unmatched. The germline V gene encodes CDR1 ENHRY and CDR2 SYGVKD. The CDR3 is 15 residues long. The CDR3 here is CAISDSGTVNTEAFF. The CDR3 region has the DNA TGTGCCATCAGTGATTCCGGGACAGTAAACACTGAAGCTTTCTTT.

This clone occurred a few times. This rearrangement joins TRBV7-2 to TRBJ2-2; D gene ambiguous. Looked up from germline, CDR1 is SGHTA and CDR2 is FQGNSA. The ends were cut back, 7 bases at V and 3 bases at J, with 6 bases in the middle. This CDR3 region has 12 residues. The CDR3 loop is CASTSDTGELFF. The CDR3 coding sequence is TGTGCCAGCACCTCGGACACCGGGGAGCTGTTTTTT.

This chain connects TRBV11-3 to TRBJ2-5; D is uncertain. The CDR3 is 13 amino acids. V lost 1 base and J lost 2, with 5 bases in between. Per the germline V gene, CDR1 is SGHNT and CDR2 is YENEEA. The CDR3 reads CASSLGRQETQYF. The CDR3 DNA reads TGTGCCAGCAGCTTAGGCAGACAAGAGACCCAGTACTTC.

In DNA form, the CDR3 reads TGTGCCAGCAGGGCGGACTATGGCTACACCTTC. The encoded protein is CASRADYGYTF. The chain has TRBV7-9 and TRBJ1-2; no reliable D call. The CDR3 totals 11 residues. Trimming took off 6 bases at V and 3 bases at J, with 5 bases between the two ends. The germline V gene has CDR1 SEHNR and CDR2 FQNEAQ (reference sequence).

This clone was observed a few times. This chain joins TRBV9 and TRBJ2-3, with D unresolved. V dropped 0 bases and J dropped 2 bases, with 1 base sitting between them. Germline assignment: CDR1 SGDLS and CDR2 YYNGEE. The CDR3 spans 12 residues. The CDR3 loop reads CASSVVTDTQYF. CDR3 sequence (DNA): TGTGCCAGCAGCGTAGTCACAGATACGCAGTATTTT.

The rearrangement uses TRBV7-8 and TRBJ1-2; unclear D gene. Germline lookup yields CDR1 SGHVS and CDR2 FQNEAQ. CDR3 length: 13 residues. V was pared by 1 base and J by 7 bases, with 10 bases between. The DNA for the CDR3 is TGTGCCAGCAGCTTAGAGGCAGGTAGTGGCTACACCTTC. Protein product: CASSLEAGSGYTF.

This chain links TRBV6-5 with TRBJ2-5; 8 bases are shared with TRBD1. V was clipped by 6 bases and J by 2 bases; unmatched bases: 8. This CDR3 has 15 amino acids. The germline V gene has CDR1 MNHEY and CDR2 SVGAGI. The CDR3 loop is CASRRTGTLQETQYF. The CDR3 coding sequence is TGTGCCAGCAGACGGACAGGGACACTACAAGAGACCCAGTACTTC.

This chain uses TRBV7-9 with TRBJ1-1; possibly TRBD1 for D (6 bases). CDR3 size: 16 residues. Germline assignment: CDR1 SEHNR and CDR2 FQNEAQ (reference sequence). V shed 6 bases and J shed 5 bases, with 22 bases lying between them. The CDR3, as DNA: TGTGCCAGCAGACTCCAGCTTTCCCAGGGGATGACTGAAGCTTTCTTT. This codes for CASRLQLSQGMTEAFF.

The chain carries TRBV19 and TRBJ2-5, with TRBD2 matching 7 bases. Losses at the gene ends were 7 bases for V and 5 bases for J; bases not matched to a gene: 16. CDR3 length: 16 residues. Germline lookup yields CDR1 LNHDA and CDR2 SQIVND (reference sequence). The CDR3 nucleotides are TGTGCCAGTATGTGGTGGGAGGGCCTGCTTAACGAGACCCAGTACTTC. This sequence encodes CASMWWEGLLNETQYF.

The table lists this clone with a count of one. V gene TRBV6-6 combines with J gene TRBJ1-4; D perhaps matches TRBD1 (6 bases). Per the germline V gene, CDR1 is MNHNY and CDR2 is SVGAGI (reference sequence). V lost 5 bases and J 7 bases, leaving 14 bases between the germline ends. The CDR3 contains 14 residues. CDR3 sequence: CASSKTTGSEKLFF. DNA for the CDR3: TGTGCCAGCAGTAAGACAACAGGGAGTGAAAAACTGTTTTTT.

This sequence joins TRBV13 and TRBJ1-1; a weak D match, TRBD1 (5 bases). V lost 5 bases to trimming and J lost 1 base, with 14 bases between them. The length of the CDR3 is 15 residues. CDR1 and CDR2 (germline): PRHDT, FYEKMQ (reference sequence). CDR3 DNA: TGTGCCAGCAGCCCCTCTAGGGGTCAGAACACTGAAGCTTTCTTT. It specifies CASSPSRGQNTEAFF.

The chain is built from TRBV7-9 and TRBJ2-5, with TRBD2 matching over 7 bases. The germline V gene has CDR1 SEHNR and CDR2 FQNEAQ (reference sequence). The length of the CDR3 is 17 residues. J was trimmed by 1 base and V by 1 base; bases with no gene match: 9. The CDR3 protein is CASSLGAGDRVQETQYF. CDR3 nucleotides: TGTGCCAGCAGCTTAGGGGCGGGGGACCGCGTCCAAGAGACCCAGTACTTC.

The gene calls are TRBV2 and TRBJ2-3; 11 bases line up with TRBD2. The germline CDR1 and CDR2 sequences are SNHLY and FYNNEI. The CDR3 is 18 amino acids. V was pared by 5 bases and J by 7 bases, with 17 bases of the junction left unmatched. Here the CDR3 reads CASSTSGGANNRPNTQYF. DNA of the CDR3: TGTGCCAGCAGTACTAGCGGGGGTGCAAATAATAGACCTAATACGCAGTATTTT.